This T cell receptor beta chain was recorded in a study of STAT5B mutations in CD4+ large granular lymphocyte leukemia. Overall study results and limits: Without putative leukemic clones, patient CD4-sorted repertoires remained more clonal than healthy CD4+ repertoires.

Clones were sequenced by immunoSEQ multiplex PCR, and TCRdb holds only the in-frame ones, with some missing. The sample carries around 8,100 clones, about 70% recorded once. Bead-separated CD4+, CD4+CD8+, CD57+ or CD56+ fractions, or PBMC, were used. About this clone: Its antigen remains unidentified.

V lost 1 base to trimming and J lost 3 bases, with 6 bases between them. CDR1 and CDR2 (germline): SGHNT, YENEEA. This CDR3 comprises 13 residues. The TCR sequence derives from a woman aged 55-75 years with CD4+ T-cell large granular lymphocyte leukemia. Sample: PBMCs. The genes are TRBV11-3 and TRBJ1-1; TRBD1 might be the D (5 bases). Here the CDR3 DNA reads TGTGCCAGCAGCTTAGTAGGGGACACTGAAGCTTTCTTT. Its translation: CASSLVGDTEAFF.